Listed below are T cell receptor beta chains from one sample, sequenced in a study of blood T cell repertoires in COVID-19. Libraries were prepared by immunoSEQ multiplex PCR; TCRdb keeps only in-frame clonotypes and omits some of them. The data contain roughly 230,000 clones, about nine tenths of them singletons. The sample was PBMCs or T cells enriched from blood (not recorded which). Receptor source: a young man in a cohort exposed to, infected with or recovered from COVID-19 (not recorded which). The CDR3 runs from the conserved cysteine through the conserved F or W. D genes are given only for firm matches. Clone size is not always given. Where it is, it says once, few, many or a class for expanded clones.

d_call j_call cdr3_length clone_size v_call cdr3_aa cdr3_nt
. TRBJ1-1 12 . TRBV6-5 CASTLGGGEAFF TGTGCCAGCACCCTCGGGGGGGGTGAAGCTTTCTTT
. TRBJ1-2 14 once TRBV7-2 CASSLDGGNYGYTF TGTGCCAGCAGCTTAGACGGGGGGAACTATGGCTACACCTTC
. TRBJ1-5 13 . TRBV2 CASSVGAVQPQHF TGTGCCAGCAGTGTGGGGGCAGTGCAGCCCCAGCATTTT
TRBD2 TRBJ2-3 16 . TRBV5-4 CASSSGLAGAVDTQYF TGTGCCAGCAGCTCCGGACTAGCGGGAGCGGTAGATACGCAGTATTTT
. TRBJ1-2 14 . TRBV28 CASSPRTVNYGYTF TGTGCCAGCAGTCCGAGGACAGTAAACTATGGCTACACCTTC
. TRBJ1-1 15 . TRBV11-2 CASSLVRTENTEAFF TGTGCCAGCAGCTTGGTGAGGACAGAAAACACTGAAGCTTTCTTT
TRBD2 TRBJ2-3 15 once TRBV5-4 CASSLRAGGTDTQYF TGTGCCAGCAGCTTGAGAGCGGGAGGAACGGATACGCAGTATTTT
. TRBJ2-7 14 . TRBV19 CASSSGGMAYEQYF TGTGCCAGTTCTTCTGGCGGGATGGCCTACGAGCAGTACTTC
TRBD2 TRBJ2-2 15 . TRBV7-2 CASSAGGGRLGELFF TGTGCCAGCAGCGCAGGCGGGGGGAGACTCGGGGAGCTGTTTTTT
TRBD1 TRBJ1-5 17 . TRBV6-2/TRBV6-3 CASSYTGQGLNNQPQHF TGTGCCAGCAGTTACACGGGACAGGGTCTGAACAATCAGCCCCAGCATTTT
. TRBJ2-1 16 . TRBV7-2 CASSLAFGVPYNEQFF TGTGCCAGCAGCTTAGCGTTCGGGGTTCCCTACAATGAACAGTTCTTC
. TRBJ1-5 13 . TRBV2 CASRRAGVQPQHF TGTGCCAGCAGGCGGGCTGGTGTGCAGCCCCAGCATTTT
TRBD1 TRBJ1-5 17 . TRBV7-9 CASSPGQDRDSNQPQHF TGTGCCAGCAGCCCTGGACAGGATCGGGATAGCAATCAGCCCCAGCATTTT
. TRBJ1-6 17 . TRBV7-8 CASSPPPYSSYNSPLHF TGTGCCAGCAGCCCGCCCCCCTATAGCTCCTATAATTCACCCCTCCACTTT
. TRBJ1-1 13 . TRBV5-4 CASSREPNTEAFF TGTGCCAGCAGCCGGGAGCCGAACACTGAAGCTTTCTTT
. TRBJ1-1 13 . TRBV28 CASSLQGRTEAFF TGTGCCAGCAGTCTACAGGGAAGGACTGAAGCTTTCTTT
TRBD1 TRBJ1-4 15 few TRBV6-4 CASTRSGTGLGKLFF TGTGCCAGCACCAGATCCGGGACAGGGCTTGGCAAACTGTTTTTT
. TRBJ1-5 18 . TRBV6-2/TRBV6-3 CASSYASREGGSNQPQHF TGTGCCAGCAGTTACGCTTCTCGCGAGGGCGGGAGCAATCAGCCCCAGCATTTT
. TRBJ2-1 12 few TRBV5-1 CASSRPGDEQFF TGCGCCAGCAGTCGTCCGGGGGATGAGCAGTTCTTC
. TRBJ1-3 16 . TRBV7-2 CASSLSGTTSGNTIYF TGTGCCAGCAGCTTATCGGGGACTACCTCTGGAAACACCATATATTTT
. TRBJ1-1 15 few TRBV11-2 CASSSPRGPNTEAFF TGTGCCAGCAGCTCCCCGCGGGGCCCGAACACTGAAGCTTTCTTT
. TRBJ2-1 16 . TRBV5-5 CASSFPARTGPNEQFF TGTGCCAGCAGTTTCCCCGCACGGACTGGCCCCAATGAGCAGTTCTTC
. TRBJ2-2 13 . TRBV14 CASSPQFAGELFF TGTGCCAGCAGCCCTCAGTTCGCCGGGGAGCTGTTTTTT
. TRBJ1-1 14 . TRBV13 CASSKDTMNTEAFF TGTGCCAGCAGCAAAGACACCATGAACACTGAAGCTTTCTTT
TRBD2 TRBJ2-1 16 once TRBV7-6 CASSLQSAGAYNEQFF TGTGCCAGCAGCTTACAGTCGGCGGGAGCCTACAATGAGCAGTTCTTC
. TRBJ2-7 16 once TRBV6-6 CASSYPEETGSYEQYF TGTGCCAGCAGTTACCCGGAGGAGACAGGCTCCTACGAGCAGTACTTC
TRBD2 TRBJ2-7 17 . TRBV4-3 CASSQGLAGGSSYEQYF TGCGCCAGCAGCCAAGGACTAGCGGGAGGAAGCTCCTACGAGCAGTACTTC
TRBD2 TRBJ2-1 15 . TRBV24-1 CATRDSGEGRGEQFF TGTGCCACCAGGGATAGCGGGGAGGGCCGGGGTGAGCAGTTCTTC
. TRBJ1-2 15 . TRBV5-1 CASSSGDGGNYGYTF TGCGCCAGCAGCTCGGGGGACGGAGGGAACTATGGCTACACCTTC
TRBD2 TRBJ2-3 13 . TRBV6-5 CASRFGGTDTQYF TGTGCCAGTAGGTTCGGGGGGACAGATACGCAGTATTTT
. TRBJ2-7 13 . TRBV29-1 CSVDVAHSYEQYF TGCAGCGTTGATGTGGCCCACTCCTACGAGCAGTACTTC
TRBD1 TRBJ1-6 16 . TRBV5-5 CASSPRRGQLASPLHF TGTGCCAGCAGCCCACGAAGGGGACAGTTAGCTTCACCCCTCCACTTT
TRBD2 TRBJ2-1 13 many TRBV15 CATSRFGGDEQFF TGTGCCACCAGCAGATTCGGGGGGGATGAGCAGTTCTTC
. TRBJ2-3 14 . TRBV13 CASSRGQITDTQYF TGTGCCAGCAGCCGAGGCCAGATCACAGATACGCAGTATTTT
TRBD1 TRBJ2-5 13 . TRBV19 CASTDRAQETQYF TGTGCCAGTACGGACAGGGCTCAAGAGACCCAGTACTTC
. TRBJ1-1 13 . TRBV29-1 CSVDQGSNTEAFF TGCAGCGTTGATCAGGGCTCGAACACTGAAGCTTTCTTT
TRBD1 TRBJ1-2 17 . TRBV5-1 CASSLAAGGTGFYGYTF TGCGCCAGCAGCTTGGCCGCTGGAGGGACAGGGTTCTATGGCTACACCTTC
TRBD1 TRBJ1-1 13 . TRBV27 CASSFAGGNEAFF TGTGCCAGCAGTTTCGCAGGGGGGAATGAAGCTTTCTTT
TRBD2 TRBJ2-1 16 . TRBV3-1/TRBV3-2 CASRNTRLAGVDEQFF TGTGCCAGCAGAAACACTAGACTAGCGGGAGTGGATGAGCAGTTCTTC
. TRBJ2-5 12 . TRBV3-1/TRBV3-2 CASSQYYETQYF TGTGCCAGCAGCCAGTACTATGAGACCCAGTACTTC
. TRBJ2-7 15 . TRBV12-1 CASSSKRQGGYEQYF TGTGCCAGCAGCTCGAAAAGACAGGGGGGCTACGAGCAGTACTTC
. TRBJ2-2 14 . TRBV4-1 CASSQGQPTGELFF TGCGCCAGCAGCCAGGGACAACCCACCGGGGAGCTGTTTTTT
TRBD2 TRBJ2-3 19 . TRBV7-9 CASSLSRTSGRIGADTQYF TGTGCCAGCAGCTTATCCCGGACTAGCGGGAGGATAGGTGCAGATACGCAGTATTTT
. TRBJ1-1 14 . TRBV19 CATKATGLSTEAFF TGTGCCACCAAAGCCACGGGACTTAGCACTGAAGCTTTCTTT
TRBD1 TRBJ2-5 16 . TRBV18 CASSPRPTGIQETQYF TGTGCCAGCTCACCCCGGCCGACAGGGATTCAAGAGACCCAGTACTTC
TRBD2 TRBJ2-7 14 . TRBV7-6 CASSLAASGTEQYF TGTGCCAGCAGCTTAGCGGCTAGCGGGACTGAGCAGTACTTC
TRBD2 TRBJ2-5 16 . TRBV5-1 CASSWGLAGVVETQYF TGCGCCAGCAGCTGGGGACTAGCGGGAGTGGTGGAGACCCAGTACTTC
TRBD2 TRBJ2-3 15 once TRBV18 CASSPLAGVTDTQYF TGTGCCAGCTCACCTCTAGCGGGAGTCACAGATACGCAGTATTTT
. TRBJ2-7 16 . TRBV4-3 CASSQDLRTVLNEQYF TGCGCCAGCAGCCAAGATCTTAGGACAGTCCTCAACGAGCAGTACTTC
TRBD1 TRBJ1-6 20 . TRBV7-3 CASSLMGTGSFRSYNSPLHF TGTGCCAGCAGCTTAATGGGGACAGGGTCCTTCCGCTCCTATAATTCACCCCTCCACTTT